The present TCR beta chain was sequenced within a study of CD8+CD57+ T cells in acquired aplastic anemia. Study details: Sorted CD4+ and CD8+ cells gave a mean 3.2 ug DNA, range 0.2 to 27.4 ug.

V gave up 3 bases and J gave up 3 bases, with 17 bases separating them. This CDR3 region has 16 residues. Germline CDR1 reads MGHDK; CDR2 reads SYGVNS. This clonotype has a handful of counts. TCR beta VDJ and CDR3 were profiled, and genomic DNA was the template. TCRdb ran MiXCR on the reads and lists one entry per CDR3 protein. Of about 160,000 distinct CDR3 sequences in the sample, 71% were seen once. It was patients with CD8+CD57+ cell expansion by flow cytometry who were chosen for sequencing. As a group, the patients uniformly had severe acquired aplastic anemia. The specimen sequenced was sorted CD4+, CD8+, or CD8+CD57+ T cells (not recorded which) from PBMCs. This clonotype was obtained from a human donor with aplastic anemia. V usage is TRBV25-1 and J usage is TRBJ1-2, with D possibly being TRBD1 (5 bases). CDR3 protein: CASSDARGGLDYGYTF. The CDR3 region has the DNA TGTGCCAGCAGTGACGCAAGGGGTGGCTTAGACTATGGCTACACCTTC.